These 9 T cell receptor beta chains share one sample of origin, sequenced in a study of shared clonotypes between healthy human individuals. Profiled with immunoSEQ multiplex PCR; TCRdb holds only in-frame clones, not every one. This sample has 2 million to 2.5 million clones; 90% to 95% occur once, and the top ten carry 0.39%. Specimen: naive CD4+ T cells from PBMCs. This sample's subset: CD45RA+ positively selected. These receptors came from a man younger than 35 in good health. Some clones in this sample may be carry-over from other donors' samples.

This chain joins TRBV4-1 and TRBJ1-5, with a weak D call TRBD1 (5 bases). The V end was cut by 3 bases, the J end by 7 bases, with 10 bases between. Germline-derived CDR1 and CDR2 are MGHRA and YSYEKL. This CDR3 is built from 13 residues. CDR3 DNA sequence: TGCGCCAGCAGCCACCCGGAGGGGCAGCCCCAGCATTTT. This gives the protein CASSHPEGQPQHF.

This clone has a single count. The chain joins TRBV28 to TRBJ2-1; 8 nucleotides line up with TRBD1. With V trimmed by 5 bases and J by 5 bases, 8 bases remained unmatched. Germline CDR1 MDHEN, CDR2 SYDVKM. The CDR3 is 15 residues long. DNA of the CDR3: TGTGCCAGCAGTAGCCCGGGACAGGCCAACAATGAGCAGTTCTTC. Its translation is CASSSPGQANNEQFF.

V is TRBV4-1 and J is TRBJ2-2; 7 bases are shared with TRBD2. Trimming cost V 7 bases and J 4 bases; bases outside gene matches: 18. This CDR3 has 18 amino acids. From germline, CDR1 is MGHRA and CDR2 YSYEKL. Written as DNA, the CDR3 is TGCGCCAGCACCAGAACCCCCCCGGCGGGGGTACCCACCGGGGAGCTGTTTTTT. Its translation: CASTRTPPAGVPTGELFF.

V usage is TRBV28 and J usage is TRBJ1-2; no firm D call. Between the trimmed V and J ends, which lost 3 bases and 9 bases, there was a span of 14 bases. Germline-derived CDR1 and CDR2 are MDHEN and SYDVKM. This CDR3 region has 13 residues. The CDR3 spells CASSLKTRKSYTF. CDR3 DNA: TGTGCCAGCAGTTTGAAGACAAGGAAAAGCTACACCTTC.

The chain employs TRBV5-1 and TRBJ2-1, with 7 bases that match TRBD1. Germline CDR1 reads SGHRS; CDR2 reads YFSETQ. After removal of 0 bases from V and 4 bases from J, the junction contained 4 bases not matched to a gene. This CDR3 has 15 amino acids. CDR3 nucleotide sequence: TGCGCCAGCAGCTTGGGTAGGGGGCGTTACAATGAGCAGTTCTTC. It codes for CASSLGRGRYNEQFF. Full variable domain (rest looked up from reference TRBV5-1 and TRBJ2-1): KAGVTQTPRYLIKTRGQQVTLSCSPISGHRSVSWYQQTPGQGLQFLFEYFSETQRNKGNFPGRFSGRQFSNSRSEMNVSTLELGDSALYLCASSLGRGRYNEQFFGPGTRLTVL.

A word on this clone: Other DNA sequences from this sample encode an identical CDR3 as well. The rearrangement joins TRBV5-1 to TRBJ2-7, with D unresolved. The CDR3 extends over 11 amino acids. The germline gives CDR1 SGHRS, CDR2 YFSETQ. V shed 5 bases and J shed 2 bases, with 5 bases lying between them. Written as DNA, the CDR3 is TGCGCCAGCAGTGGGACCTACGAGCAGTACTTC. This gives the protein CASSGTYEQYF.

The V call is TRBV6-1, the J call TRBJ1-1; D is unclear. CDR3 length: 11 amino acids. The germline CDR1 and CDR2 sequences are MNHNS and SASEGT. Trimming left V 7 bases short and J 5 bases short, with 8 bases between. The DNA for the CDR3 is TGTGCCAGCAAGGTGTTAACTGAAGCTTTCTTT. It encodes CASKVLTEAFF.

The chain links TRBV19 to TRBJ1-4; D is unresolved. This CDR3 spans 14 amino acids. The V gene's germline CDR1 is LNHDA and CDR2 SQIVND (reference sequence). Trimming stripped 3 bases from V and 8 bases from J, with 13 bases between. CDR3 amino acids: CASSIWAINEKLFF. CDR3 nucleotides: TGTGCCAGTAGTATCTGGGCAATAAACGAAAAACTGTTTTTT.

The V gene is TRBV7-8, the J gene TRBJ2-7; D is perhaps TRBD2 (7 bases). This CDR3 has 16 amino acids. Trimming stripped 0 bases from V and 0 bases from J, with 12 bases between. From germline, CDR1 is SGHVS and CDR2 FQNEAQ. The CDR3 bases are TGTGCCAGCAGCTTAGCGGGGAGGGGGATCTCCTACGAGCAGTACTTC. Residues: CASSLAGRGISYEQYF.